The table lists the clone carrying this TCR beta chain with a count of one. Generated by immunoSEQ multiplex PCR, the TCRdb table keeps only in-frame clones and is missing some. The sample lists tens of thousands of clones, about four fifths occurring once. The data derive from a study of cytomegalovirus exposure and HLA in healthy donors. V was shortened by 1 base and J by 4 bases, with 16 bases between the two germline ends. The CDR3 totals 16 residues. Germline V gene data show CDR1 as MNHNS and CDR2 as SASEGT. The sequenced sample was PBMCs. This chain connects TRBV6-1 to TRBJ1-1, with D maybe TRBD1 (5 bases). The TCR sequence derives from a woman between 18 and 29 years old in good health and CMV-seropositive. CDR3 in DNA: TGTGCCAGCAGTGAAGGTGGTAGCTCCCAGGGCACTGAAGCTTTCTTT. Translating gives CASSEGGSSQGTEAFF.